The rows below give T cell receptor beta chains drawn from one sample of a study of PD-L1 blockade in urothelial cancer. Profiling relied on immunoSEQ multiplex PCR, and the TCRdb table lists in-frame clones only, not all of them. The data contain 400 to 600 clones, roughly 36% of them singletons. Sequenced here: tumor tissue, sampled before atezolizumab (anti-PD-L1) treatment. These receptors all come from a woman in her sixties or seventies with urothelial cancer. Each CDR3 is given with its conserved first and last residue. A D gene is named only where the DNA matches it firmly. The listing skips clone size in some rows; elsewhere it reads once, few, many or a size class.

clone size: .
D gene: .
V gene: TRBV19
J gene: TRBJ1-1
CDR3 protein: CASTENQGTEAFF
CDR3 DNA: TGTGCCAGTACTGAAAACCAGGGCACTGAAGCTTTCTTT

clone size: medium-sized
D gene: .
V gene: TRBV7-7
J gene: TRBJ1-2
CDR3 protein: CASSEGPRDYGYTF
CDR3 DNA: TGTGCCAGCTCCGAGGGGCCTAGGGACTATGGCTACACCTTC

clone size: .
D gene: .
V gene: TRBV19
J gene: TRBJ2-1
CDR3 protein: CASSMAGSSYNEQFF
CDR3 DNA: TGTGCCAGTAGTATGGCTGGAAGCTCCTACAATGAGCAGTTCTTC

clone size: once
D gene: .
V gene: TRBV19
J gene: TRBJ2-5
CDR3 protein: CASSIDATGFLETQYF
CDR3 DNA: TGTGCCAGTAGTATAGATGCTACGGGTTTCCTTGAGACCCAGTACTTC

clone size: .
D gene: TRBD1
V gene: TRBV28
J gene: TRBJ1-5
CDR3 protein: CASSLFRTGGGPQHF
CDR3 DNA: TGTGCCAGCAGTTTATTCCGGACAGGGGGTGGGCCCCAGCATTTT

clone size: few
D gene: TRBD1
V gene: TRBV29-1
J gene: TRBJ1-2
CDR3 protein: CSIWTGRGYGYTF
CDR3 DNA: TGCAGCATTTGGACAGGGAGGGGGTATGGCTACACCTTC

clone size: few
D gene: .
V gene: TRBV25-1
J gene: TRBJ1-4
CDR3 protein: CASSNRAANEKLFF
CDR3 DNA: TGTGCCAGCAGTAACAGGGCTGCTAATGAAAAACTGTTTTTT

clone size: .
D gene: TRBD1
V gene: TRBV30
J gene: TRBJ1-2
CDR3 protein: CAWGFKTGGLKAF
CDR3 DNA: TGTGCCTGGGGTTTCAAGACAGGGGGATTAAAGGCCTTC

clone size: .
D gene: .
V gene: TRBV19
J gene: TRBJ2-2
CDR3 protein: CASSIRTGLTGELFF
CDR3 DNA: TGTGCCAGTAGTATAAGAACAGGACTAACCGGGGAGCTGTTTTTT

clone size: few
D gene: .
V gene: TRBV11-3
J gene: TRBJ1-3
CDR3 protein: CASRLGGASGNTIYF
CDR3 DNA: TGTGCCAGCCGATTGGGGGGCGCATCTGGAAACACCATATATTTT

clone size: few
D gene: .
V gene: TRBV18
J gene: TRBJ1-6
CDR3 protein: CASSRPDSPLHF
CDR3 DNA: TGTGCCAGCTCACGGCCGGATTCACCCCTCCACTTT

clone size: .
D gene: TRBD2
V gene: TRBV4-1
J gene: TRBJ2-5
CDR3 protein: CASSLSGGQETQYF
CDR3 DNA: TGCGCCAGCAGCCTTAGCGGGGGCCAAGAGACCCAGTACTTC

clone size: .
D gene: TRBD1
V gene: TRBV19
J gene: TRBJ1-5
CDR3 protein: CASSHRGVGNQPQHF
CDR3 DNA: TGTGCCAGTAGCCACAGGGGGGTCGGCAATCAGCCCCAGCATTTT

clone size: .
D gene: TRBD2
V gene: TRBV10-2
J gene: TRBJ2-1
CDR3 protein: CASSTNTGTSGGNEQFF
CDR3 DNA: TGCGCCAGCAGTACAAACACCGGGACTAGCGGGGGCAATGAGCAGTTCTTC

clone size: .
D gene: .
V gene: TRBV19
J gene: TRBJ2-7
CDR3 protein: CASSMSGGREQYF
CDR3 DNA: TGTGCCAGTAGTATGTCGGGGGGCCGCGAGCAGTACTTC

clone size: medium-sized
D gene: .
V gene: TRBV11-3
J gene: TRBJ1-5
CDR3 protein: CASSLYSGNQPQHF
CDR3 DNA: TGTGCCAGCAGCTTATATTCGGGCAATCAGCCCCAGCATTTT

clone size: medium-sized
D gene: TRBD1
V gene: TRBV10-3
J gene: TRBJ2-2
CDR3 protein: CAISGQGKRSHGELFF
CDR3 DNA: TGTGCCATCAGTGGACAGGGGAAAAGGTCCCACGGGGAGCTGTTTTTT

clone size: hyperexpanded
D gene: TRBD1
V gene: TRBV5-1
J gene: TRBJ2-7
CDR3 protein: CASSLGQGPYEQYF
CDR3 DNA: TGCGCCAGCAGCTTGGGACAGGGCCCCTACGAGCAGTACTTC

clone size: .
D gene: .
V gene: TRBV9
J gene: TRBJ1-4
CDR3 protein: CASSVDRQPNEKLFF
CDR3 DNA: TGTGCCAGCAGCGTAGATAGGCAGCCTAATGAAAAACTGTTTTTT

clone size: once
D gene: .
V gene: TRBV28
J gene: TRBJ1-4
CDR3 protein: CASSSLGENEKLFF
CDR3 DNA: TGTGCCAGCAGTTCACTCGGGGAAAATGAAAAACTGTTTTTT

clone size: large
D gene: .
V gene: TRBV11-3
J gene: TRBJ2-3
CDR3 protein: CASSLDFGITDTQYF
CDR3 DNA: TGTGCCAGCAGCTTAGATTTTGGAATCACAGATACGCAGTATTTT

clone size: .
D gene: TRBD1
V gene: TRBV29-1
J gene: TRBJ1-1
CDR3 protein: CSVDQGGRNTEAFF
CDR3 DNA: TGCAGCGTTGATCAAGGGGGCAGGAACACTGAAGCTTTCTTT